This record looks at one T cell receptor beta chain sequence and its context. The target antigen is unknown. TCRdb's copy holds only in-frame clones and misses some; the assay was immunoSEQ multiplex PCR. The sample lists roughly 80,000 clones; around 90% were seen once. This entry comes from a study of graft-versus-host responses after intestinal transplantation. Overall study: Every recipient had anti-thymocyte globulin induction and 2 to 3 years of tacrolimus plus steroids.

This specimen was unstimulated CD8+ T cells sorted from spleen or lymph node cells, taken before transplant. The sequence was collected from a human donor who was the organ donor for an intestinal transplant.

The CDR3 loop reads CASSHPSGDTEAFF. In nucleotides, the CDR3 is TGTGCCAGCAGCCATCCCTCAGGGGACACTGAAGCTTTCTTT. The chain uses TRBV4-2 and TRBJ1-1, with D tentatively TRBD1 (6 bases). The CDR3 length is 14 residues. Germline values: CDR1 LGHNA, CDR2 YNFKEQ. Trimming removed 3 bases at V and 3 bases at J, with 11 bases between.